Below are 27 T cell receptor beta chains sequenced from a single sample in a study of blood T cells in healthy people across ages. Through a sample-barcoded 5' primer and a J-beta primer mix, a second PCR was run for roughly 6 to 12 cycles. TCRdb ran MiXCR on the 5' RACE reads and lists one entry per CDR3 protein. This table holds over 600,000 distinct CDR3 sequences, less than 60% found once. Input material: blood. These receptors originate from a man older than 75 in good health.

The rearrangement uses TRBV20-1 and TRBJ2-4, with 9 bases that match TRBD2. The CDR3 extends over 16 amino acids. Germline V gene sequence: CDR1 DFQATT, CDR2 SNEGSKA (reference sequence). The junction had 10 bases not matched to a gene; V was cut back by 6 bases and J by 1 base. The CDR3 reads CSAGRGGVSAKNIQYF. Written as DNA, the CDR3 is TGCAGTGCGGGGCGGGGGGGTGTTTCGGCCAAAAACATTCAGTACTTC.

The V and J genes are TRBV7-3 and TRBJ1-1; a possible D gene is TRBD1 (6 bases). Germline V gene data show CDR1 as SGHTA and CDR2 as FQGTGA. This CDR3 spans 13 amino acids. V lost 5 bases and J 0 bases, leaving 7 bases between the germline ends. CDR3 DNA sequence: TGTGCCAGCAGCGACAGGATGAACACTGAAGCTTTCTTT. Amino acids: CASSDRMNTEAFF.

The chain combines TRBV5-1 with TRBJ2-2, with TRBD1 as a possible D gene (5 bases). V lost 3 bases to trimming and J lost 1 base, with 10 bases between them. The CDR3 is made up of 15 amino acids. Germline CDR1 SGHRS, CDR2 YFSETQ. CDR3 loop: CASSSSRGNTGELFF. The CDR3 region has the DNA TGCGCCAGCAGCTCCAGTAGGGGGAACACCGGGGAGCTGTTTTTT. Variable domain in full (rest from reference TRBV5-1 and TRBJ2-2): KAGVTQTPRYLIKTRGQQVTLSCSPISGHRSVSWYQQTPGQGLQFLFEYFSETQRNKGNFPGRFSGRQFSNSRSEMNVSTLELGDSALYLCASSSSRGNTGELFFGEGSRLTVL.

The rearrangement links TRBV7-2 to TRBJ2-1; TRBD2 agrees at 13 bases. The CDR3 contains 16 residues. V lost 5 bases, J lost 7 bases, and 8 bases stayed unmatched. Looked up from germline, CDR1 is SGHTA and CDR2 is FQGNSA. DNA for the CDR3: TGTGCCAGCAGCGCCCCGGGACTAGCGGGATTTAATGAGCAGTTCTTC. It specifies CASSAPGLAGFNEQFF.

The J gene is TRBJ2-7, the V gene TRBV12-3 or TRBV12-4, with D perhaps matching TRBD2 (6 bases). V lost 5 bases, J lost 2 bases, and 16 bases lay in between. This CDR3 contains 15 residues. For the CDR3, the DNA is TGTGCCAGCAGTCCCCGCCGGGGGATAGCCTACGAGCAGTACTTC. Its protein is CASSPRRGIAYEQYF.

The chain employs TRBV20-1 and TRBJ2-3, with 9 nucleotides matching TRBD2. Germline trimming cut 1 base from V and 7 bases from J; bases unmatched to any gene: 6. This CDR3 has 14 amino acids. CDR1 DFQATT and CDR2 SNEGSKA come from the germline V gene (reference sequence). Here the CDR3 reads CSARGLAGTHTQYF. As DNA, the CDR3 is TGCAGTGCTAGAGGGCTAGCGGGAACACATACGCAGTATTTT.

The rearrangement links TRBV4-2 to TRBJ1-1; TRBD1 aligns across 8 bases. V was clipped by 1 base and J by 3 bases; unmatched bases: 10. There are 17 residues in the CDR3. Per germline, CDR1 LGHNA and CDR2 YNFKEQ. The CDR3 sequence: CASSQGRTGGTHTEAFF. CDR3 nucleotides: TGTGCCAGCAGCCAAGGACGTACAGGGGGGACCCACACTGAAGCTTTCTTT.

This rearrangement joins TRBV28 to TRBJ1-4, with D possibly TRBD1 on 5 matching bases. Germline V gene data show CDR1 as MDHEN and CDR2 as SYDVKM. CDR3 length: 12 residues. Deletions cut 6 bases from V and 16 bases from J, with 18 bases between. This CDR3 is CASRYPGRPKFF. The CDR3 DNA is TGTGCCAGCAGATACCCGGGGCGCCCCAAGTTTTTT.

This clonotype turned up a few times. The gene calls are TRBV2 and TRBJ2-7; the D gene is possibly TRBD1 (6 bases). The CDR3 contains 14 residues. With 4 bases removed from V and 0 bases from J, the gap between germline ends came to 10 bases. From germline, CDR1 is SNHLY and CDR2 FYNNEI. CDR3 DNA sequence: TGTGCCAGCAGTGCGTGGGGGCCCTCCTACGAGCAGTACTTC. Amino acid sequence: CASSAWGPSYEQYF.

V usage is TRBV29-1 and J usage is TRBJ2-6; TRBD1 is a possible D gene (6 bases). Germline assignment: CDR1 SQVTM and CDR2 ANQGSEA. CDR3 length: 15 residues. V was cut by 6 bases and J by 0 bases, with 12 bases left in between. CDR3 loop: CSVRDTSSGANVLTF. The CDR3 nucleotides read TGCAGCGTCCGGGACACCAGCTCTGGGGCCAACGTCCTGACTTTC.

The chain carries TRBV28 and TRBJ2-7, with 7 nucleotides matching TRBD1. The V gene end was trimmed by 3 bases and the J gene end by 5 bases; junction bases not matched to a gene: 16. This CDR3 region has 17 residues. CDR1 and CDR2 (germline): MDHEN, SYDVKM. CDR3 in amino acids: CASSFSPGQGEFNEQYF. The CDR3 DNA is TGTGCCAGCAGTTTTTCCCCCGGGCAGGGGGAGTTCAACGAGCAGTACTTC.

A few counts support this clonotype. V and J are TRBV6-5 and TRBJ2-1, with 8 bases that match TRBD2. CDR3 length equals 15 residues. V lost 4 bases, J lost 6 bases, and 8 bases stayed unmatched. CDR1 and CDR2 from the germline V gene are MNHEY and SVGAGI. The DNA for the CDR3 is TGTGCCAGCAGTTCTTGGACTAGCTCGGGCAATGAGCAGTTCTTC. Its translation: CASSSWTSSGNEQFF.

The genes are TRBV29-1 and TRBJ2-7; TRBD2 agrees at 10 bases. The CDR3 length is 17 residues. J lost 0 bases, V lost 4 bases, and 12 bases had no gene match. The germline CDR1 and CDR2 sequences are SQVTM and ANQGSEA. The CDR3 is CSVGGQGTSGASYEQYF. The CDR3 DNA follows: TGCAGCGTTGGCGGACAGGGAACTAGCGGGGCCTCCTACGAGCAGTACTTC.

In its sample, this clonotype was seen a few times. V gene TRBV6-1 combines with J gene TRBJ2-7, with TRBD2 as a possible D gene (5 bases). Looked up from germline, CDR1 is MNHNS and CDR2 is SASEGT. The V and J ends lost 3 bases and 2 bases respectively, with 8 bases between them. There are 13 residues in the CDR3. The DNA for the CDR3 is TGTGCCAGCAGTGAGTCTAGCCCCTACGAGCAGTACTTC. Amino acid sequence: CASSESSPYEQYF.

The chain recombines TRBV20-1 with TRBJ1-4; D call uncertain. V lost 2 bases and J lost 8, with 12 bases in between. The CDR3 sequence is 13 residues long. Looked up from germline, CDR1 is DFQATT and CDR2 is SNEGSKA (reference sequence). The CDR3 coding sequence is TGCAGTGCTAGAAAGGCCCCCGACGAAAAACTGTTTTTT. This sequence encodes CSARKAPDEKLFF.

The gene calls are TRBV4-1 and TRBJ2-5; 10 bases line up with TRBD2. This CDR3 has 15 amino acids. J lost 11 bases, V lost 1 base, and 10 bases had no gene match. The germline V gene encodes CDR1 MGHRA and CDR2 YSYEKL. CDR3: CASSQVAGGLDEQYF. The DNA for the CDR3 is TGCGCCAGCAGCCAAGTAGCGGGAGGTTTAGATGAGCAGTACTTC.

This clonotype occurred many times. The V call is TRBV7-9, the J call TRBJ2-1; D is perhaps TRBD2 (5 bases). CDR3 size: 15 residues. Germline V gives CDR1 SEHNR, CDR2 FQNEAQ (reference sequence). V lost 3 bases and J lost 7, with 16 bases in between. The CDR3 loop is CASSLRRGLSNEQFF. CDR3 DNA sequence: TGTGCCAGCAGCTTGAGACGGGGTCTTTCGAATGAGCAGTTCTTC.

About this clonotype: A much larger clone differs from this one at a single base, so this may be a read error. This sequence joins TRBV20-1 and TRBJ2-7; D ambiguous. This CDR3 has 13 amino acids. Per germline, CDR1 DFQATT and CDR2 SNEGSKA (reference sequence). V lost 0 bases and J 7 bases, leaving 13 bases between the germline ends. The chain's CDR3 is CSARDLLYNEQYF. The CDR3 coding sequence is TGCAGTGCTAGAGATTTGTTGTACAATGAGCAGTACTTC.

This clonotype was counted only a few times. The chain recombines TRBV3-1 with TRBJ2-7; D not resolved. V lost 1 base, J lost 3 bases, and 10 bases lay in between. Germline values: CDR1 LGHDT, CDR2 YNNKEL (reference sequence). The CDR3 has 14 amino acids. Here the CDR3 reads CASSQAGSNYEQYF. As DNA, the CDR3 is TGTGCCAGCAGCCAAGCCGGATCAAACTACGAGCAGTACTTC.

CDR3 nucleotide sequence: TGTGCCAGCAGCTCCCTGGACGGTATTAATTCACCCCTCCACTTT. This translates into CASSSLDGINSPLHF. The chain joins TRBV25-1 to TRBJ1-6, with D hard to call. Germline V gene data show CDR1 as MGHDK and CDR2 as SYGVNS. V dropped 6 bases and J dropped 6 bases, with 15 bases sitting between them. The CDR3 loop spans 15 amino acids.

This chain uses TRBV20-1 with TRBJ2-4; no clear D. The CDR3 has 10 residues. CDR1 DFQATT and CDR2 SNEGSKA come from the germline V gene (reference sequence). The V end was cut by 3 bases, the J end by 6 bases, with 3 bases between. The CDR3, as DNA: TGCAGTGCTAGTTTAAACATTCAGTACTTC. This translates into CSASLNIQYF.

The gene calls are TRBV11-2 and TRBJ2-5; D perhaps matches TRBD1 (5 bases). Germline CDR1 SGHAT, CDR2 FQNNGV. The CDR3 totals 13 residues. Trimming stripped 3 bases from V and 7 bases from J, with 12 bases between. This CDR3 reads CASSLVGTGTQYF. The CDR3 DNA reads TGTGCCAGCAGCTTGGTTGGTACAGGGACCCAGTACTTC.

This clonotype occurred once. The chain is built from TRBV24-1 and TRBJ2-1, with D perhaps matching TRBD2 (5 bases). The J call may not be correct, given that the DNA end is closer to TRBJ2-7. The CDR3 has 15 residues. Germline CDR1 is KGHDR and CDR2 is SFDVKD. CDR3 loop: CATSTSAGSYNEQYF. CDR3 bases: TGTGCCACCAGTACGAGCGCGGGCTCCTACAATGAGCAGTACTTC.

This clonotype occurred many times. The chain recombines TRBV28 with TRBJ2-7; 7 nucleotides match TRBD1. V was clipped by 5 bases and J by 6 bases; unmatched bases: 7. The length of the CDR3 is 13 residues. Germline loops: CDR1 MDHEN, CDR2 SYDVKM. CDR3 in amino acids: CASSRAGGSEQYF. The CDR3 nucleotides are TGTGCCAGCAGTCGCGCAGGGGGTAGCGAGCAGTACTTC. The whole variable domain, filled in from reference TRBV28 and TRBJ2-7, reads DVKVTQSSRYLVKRTGEKVFLECVQDMDHENMFWYRQDPGLGLRLIYFSYDVKMKEKGDIPEGYSVSREKKERFSLILESASTNQTSMYLCASSRAGGSEQYFGPGTRLTVT.

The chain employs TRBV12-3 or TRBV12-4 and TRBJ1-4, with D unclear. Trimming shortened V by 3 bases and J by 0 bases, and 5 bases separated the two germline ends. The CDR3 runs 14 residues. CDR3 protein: CASSFSSTNEKLFF. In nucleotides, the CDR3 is TGTGCCAGCAGTTTCTCCTCAACTAATGAAAAACTGTTTTTT.

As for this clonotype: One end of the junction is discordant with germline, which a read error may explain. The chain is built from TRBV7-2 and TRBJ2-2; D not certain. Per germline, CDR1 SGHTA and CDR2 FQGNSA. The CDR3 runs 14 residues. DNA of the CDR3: TGTGTCAGCAGCCTACCTGGTGCGTCCGGGGAGCTGTTTTTT. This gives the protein CVSSLPGASGELFF.

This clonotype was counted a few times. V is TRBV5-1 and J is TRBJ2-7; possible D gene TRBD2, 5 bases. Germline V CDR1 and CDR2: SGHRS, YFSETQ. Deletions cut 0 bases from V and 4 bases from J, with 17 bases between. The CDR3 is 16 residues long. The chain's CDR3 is CASSLVSQVGEYEQYF. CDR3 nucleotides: TGCGCCAGCAGCTTGGTCTCGCAGGTCGGGGAATACGAGCAGTACTTC.